Listed here are 23 T cell receptor beta chains from one sample, sequenced in a study of shared clonotypes between healthy human individuals. TCRdb's copy holds only in-frame clones and misses some; the assay was immunoSEQ multiplex PCR. The data contain millions of clones, approximately 92% of them singletons. The sequenced sample was naive CD4+ T cells sorted from blood. As for subset: CD45RA+ positively selected. All receptors come from a man aged 18 to 29 in good health.

This clone was seen a single time. The chain has TRBV5-1 and TRBJ2-5; D not resolved. V lost 0 bases, J lost 2 bases, and 8 bases lay in between. In germline, CDR1 is SGHRS, CDR2 YFSETQ. The CDR3 length is 14 residues. Here the CDR3 reads CASSLEQVQETQYF. The CDR3 DNA reads TGCGCCAGCAGCTTGGAGCAGGTACAAGAGACCCAGTACTTC.

The rearrangement joins TRBV6-5 to TRBJ2-1, with 9 bases matching TRBD1. Germline assignment: CDR1 MNHEY and CDR2 SVGAGI. With V trimmed by 4 bases and J by 7 bases, 5 bases remained unmatched. This CDR3 comprises 14 residues. The CDR3 region is CASSSGTGRNEQFF. CDR3 DNA sequence: TGTGCCAGCAGTTCCGGGACAGGGAGAAATGAGCAGTTCTTC.

V is TRBV5-1 and J is TRBJ2-5; possible D gene TRBD1, 5 bases. CDR3 length: 16 amino acids. V was shortened by 0 bases and J by 5 bases, with 17 bases between the two germline ends. Looked up from germline, CDR1 is SGHRS and CDR2 is YFSETQ. CDR3 sequence: CASSLGQGSIRETQYF. The CDR3 coding sequence is TGCGCCAGCAGCTTGGGGCAGGGTAGTATTAGGGAGACCCAGTACTTC.

This clone has more than one count but fewer than ten. The V gene is TRBV7-2, the J gene TRBJ1-5; TRBD1 matches at 7 bases. This CDR3 is built from 14 residues. V was pared by 5 bases and J by 7 bases, with 8 bases of the junction left unmatched. In germline, CDR1 is SGHTA, CDR2 FQGNSA. The DNA for the CDR3 is TGTGCCAGCAGCCACGAGGGGGCTGGCCAGCCCCAGCATTTT. Translation gives CASSHEGAGQPQHF.

This rearrangement joins TRBV5-1 to TRBJ1-4; TRBD1 is a possible D gene (5 bases). With 0 bases removed from V and 8 bases from J, the gap between germline ends came to 11 bases. Germline lookup yields CDR1 SGHRS and CDR2 YFSETQ. This CDR3 has 14 residues. The CDR3 reads CASSLGQLSEKLFF. In nucleotides, the CDR3 is TGCGCCAGCAGCTTGGGACAGTTGAGCGAAAAACTGTTTTTT.

The chain joins TRBV2 to TRBJ1-1; 7 positions agree with TRBD1. The CDR3 has 14 residues. Germline trimming cut 10 bases from V and 7 bases from J; bases unmatched to any gene: 15. Germline-derived CDR1 and CDR2 are SNHLY and FYNNEI. The CDR3 loop is CATTGTESRYEAFF. The CDR3 coding sequence is TGTGCCACCACCGGGACAGAAAGCCGATATGAAGCTTTCTTT.

This chain links TRBV6-6 with TRBJ2-3; 10 bases agree with TRBD2. Germline CDR1 reads MNHNY; CDR2 reads SVGAGI (reference sequence). V shed 0 bases and J 4 bases; nucleotides not matched to a gene: 4. CDR3 length equals 16 residues. The CDR3 DNA reads as TGTGCCAGCAGTTACTCGACGCTAGCGGGAGCAGATACGCAGTATTTT. It codes for CASSYSTLAGADTQYF.

The chain couples TRBV6-1 to TRBJ2-2; D assignment may be TRBD1 or TRBD2 (5 bases each). There are 14 residues in the CDR3. CDR1 MNHNS and CDR2 SASEGT come from the germline V gene. The V and J ends lost 6 bases and 0 bases respectively, with 8 bases between them. CDR3 protein: CASSGTTNTGELFF. In DNA, the CDR3 is TGTGCCAGCAGCGGGACCACGAACACCGGGGAGCTGTTTTTT.

The rearrangement joins TRBV10-3 to TRBJ1-6, with TRBD1 matching 10 bases. V trimming: 5 bases; J trimming: 7 bases; junction bases outside the gene matches: 5. The CDR3 spans 15 residues. Germline CDR1 is ENHRY and CDR2 is SYGVKD. The CDR3 region is CAISTGTGANSPLHF. CDR3 nucleotide sequence: TGTGCCATCAGTACAGGGACAGGGGCGAATTCACCCCTCCACTTT.

The rearrangement joins TRBV9 to TRBJ2-3; 7 positions match TRBD2. V lost 4 bases, J lost 3 bases, and 5 bases stayed unmatched. CDR3 length: 14 amino acids. Germline values: CDR1 SGDLS, CDR2 YYNGEE. CDR3 nucleotides: TGTGCCAGCAGCAAGCGGGGCAGGACAGATACGCAGTATTTT. Translating it yields CASSKRGRTDTQYF.

The count of this clone is one. Distinct nucleotide sequences in the sample also encode this CDR3. The chain is built from TRBV5-4 and TRBJ1-1, with a possible D match to TRBD1 (5 bases). With 2 bases removed from V and 0 bases from J, the gap between germline ends came to 8 bases. This CDR3 spans 14 amino acids. Germline V lookup: CDR1 SGHNT, CDR2 YYREEE (reference sequence). Here the CDR3 reads CASSLGEVNTEAFF. For the CDR3, the DNA is TGTGCCAGCAGCTTAGGGGAGGTGAACACTGAAGCTTTCTTT.

This rearrangement joins TRBV4-1 to TRBJ1-2; a weak D match, TRBD1 (6 bases). Trimming stripped 7 bases from V and 4 bases from J, with 16 bases between. The CDR3 contains 14 residues. Germline V lookup: CDR1 MGHRA, CDR2 YSYEKL. CDR3 residues: CASNKEGGVYGYTF. The CDR3 region has the DNA TGCGCCAGCAACAAGGAGGGGGGCGTCTATGGCTACACCTTC.

This clone was detected a few times. V is TRBV18 and J is TRBJ1-5; the D gene is possibly TRBD1 (5 bases). The germline CDR1 and CDR2 sequences are KGHSH and LQKENI. Deletions cut 0 bases from V and 6 bases from J, with 12 bases between. This CDR3 is built from 15 residues. CDR3 in DNA: TGTGCCAGCTCACCACCGAATCGGCAGGGTCAGCCCCAGCATTTT. Translation gives CASSPPNRQGQPQHF.

On this clone itself: The same CDR3 is also encoded by other DNA sequences in this sample. The V call is TRBV30, the J call TRBJ2-7; 7 nucleotides line up with TRBD1. Germline V CDR1 and CDR2: GTSNPN, SVGIG (reference sequence). The V gene end was trimmed by 5 bases and the J gene end by 0 bases; junction bases not matched to a gene: 4. CDR3 length: 13 residues. In nucleotides, the CDR3 is TGTGCCTGGTCGGGACAGATCTCCTACGAGCAGTACTTC. Residues: CAWSGQISYEQYF. Complete variable domain (other parts from reference TRBV30 and TRBJ2-7): SQTIHQWPATLVQPVGSPLSLECTVEGTSNPNLYWYRQAAGRGLQLLFYSVGIGQISSEVPQNLSASRPQDRQFILSSKKLLLSDSGFYLCAWSGQISYEQYFGPGTRLTVT.

This sequence joins TRBV5-4 and TRBJ2-3; 11 nucleotides agree with TRBD2. Germline V gene data show CDR1 as SGHNT and CDR2 as YYREEE (reference sequence). Trimming at V came to 5 bases and at J to 6 bases, leaving 20 bases not matched to a gene. CDR3 length: 19 residues. The CDR3 DNA reads as TGTGCCAGCAGTCTTGGGGACCGGTTAGCGGGGGGGAGCAGGGATACGCAGTATTTT. Its translation is CASSLGDRLAGGSRDTQYF.

V usage is TRBV2 and J usage is TRBJ2-7; D unresolved. Trimming took 2 bases from V and 2 from J, leaving 10 bases between them. The CDR3 contains 14 residues. Per germline, CDR1 SNHLY and CDR2 FYNNEI. The CDR3 DNA reads as TGTGCCAGCAGTGAAAACAGTCTGCCCTACGAGCAGTACTTC. Translation: CASSENSLPYEQYF.

In nucleotides, the CDR3 is TGTGCCAGCAGCTTGGACGGGGGGCTAAACACCGGGGAGCTGTTTTTT. It translates to CASSLDGGLNTGELFF. The chain joins TRBV5-4 to TRBJ2-2, with TRBD2 as a possible D gene (7 bases). This CDR3 has 16 residues. From germline, CDR1 is SGHNT and CDR2 YYREEE (reference sequence). Trimming left V 0 bases short and J 2 bases short, with 11 bases between.

CDR3 nucleotides: TGTGCCAGTGTCGGACACTTGAACACTGAAGCTTTCTTT. Translating gives CASVGHLNTEAFF. The J gene is TRBJ1-1, the V gene TRBV6-5; weak D call: TRBD1 (5 bases). Trimming left V 9 bases short and J 0 bases short, with 11 bases between. The CDR3 extends over 13 amino acids. The germline gives CDR1 MNHEY, CDR2 SVGAGI.

CDR3 nucleotide sequence: TGTGCCATCAGTGATGCTCAGTACTACGAGCAGTACTTC. Translating gives CAISDAQYYEQYF. This chain uses TRBV10-3 with TRBJ2-7; D is uncertain. V lost 3 bases and J lost 3, with 9 bases in between. CDR3 length: 13 residues. The germline CDR1 and CDR2 sequences are ENHRY and SYGVKD.

The chain is built from TRBV7-3 and TRBJ2-1, with 8 bases aligning to TRBD2. CDR3 length equals 16 residues. V dropped 1 base and J dropped 3; count of bases not matched to a gene: 5. Per germline, CDR1 SGHTA and CDR2 FQGTGA. CDR3 in amino acids: CASSLNILAGYNEQFF. In DNA, the CDR3 is TGTGCCAGCAGCTTAAACATCCTAGCGGGCTACAATGAGCAGTTCTTC. The whole variable domain, remainder taken from reference TRBV7-3 and TRBJ2-1, is GAGVSQTPSNKVTEKGKYVELRCDPISGHTALYWYRQSLGQGPEFLIYFQGTGAADDSGLPNDRFFAVRPEGSVSTLKIQRTERGDSAVYLCASSLNILAGYNEQFFGPGTRLTVL.

This clone was seen once. CDR3 nucleotides: TGCGCCAGCAGCCCGCGGACAGGGGGGATTAACTATGGCTACACCTTC. Its translation: CASSPRTGGINYGYTF. V and J are TRBV5-1 and TRBJ1-2; 10 positions agree with TRBD1. The CDR3 extends over 16 amino acids. Germline loops: CDR1 SGHRS, CDR2 YFSETQ. Trimming took 4 bases from V and 1 from J; bases not matched to a gene: 7.

About this clone itself: Other DNA sequences from this sample encode an identical CDR3 as well. The rearrangement links TRBV27 to TRBJ1-5; D uncertain. This CDR3 has 14 amino acids. The ends were cut back, 0 bases at V and 1 base at J, with 4 bases in the middle. Germline V gives CDR1 MNHEY, CDR2 SMNVEV (reference sequence). DNA of the CDR3: TGTGCCAGCAGTTTATCAGGGAGCAATCAGCCCCAGCATTTT. Protein product: CASSLSGSNQPQHF.

The DNA for the CDR3 is TGTGCCAGCACCACGGGCGGGACTAGCGCCCACAATGAGCAGTTCTTC. Encoded protein: CASTTGGTSAHNEQFF. The chain is built from TRBV6-6 and TRBJ2-1; 10 nucleotides line up with TRBD2. The CDR3 extends over 16 amino acids. V dropped 7 bases and J dropped 5; count of bases not matched to a gene: 11. Germline V gives CDR1 MNHNY, CDR2 SVGAGI (reference sequence).